The clone carrying this T cell receptor (beta chain) was counted a few times. The method was immunoSEQ multiplex PCR; TCRdb's version includes in-frame clones alone and lacks a portion of them. The table shows approximately 13,000 clones, with almost 85% occurring only once. This entry is derived from a study of technical replicates of blood from a handful of donors. The sequenced sample consisted of PBMCs. The clonotype comes from a human donor in good health.

The CDR3 sequence: CASSDQVSTEAFF. DNA for the CDR3: TGTGCCAGCAGTGACCAGGTCAGCACTGAAGCTTTCTTT. The chain couples TRBV6-4 to TRBJ1-1; D is ambiguous. Trimming took off 2 bases at V and 4 bases at J, with 8 bases between the two ends. CDR1 MRHNA and CDR2 SNTAGT come from the germline V gene. The CDR3 extends over 13 amino acids.